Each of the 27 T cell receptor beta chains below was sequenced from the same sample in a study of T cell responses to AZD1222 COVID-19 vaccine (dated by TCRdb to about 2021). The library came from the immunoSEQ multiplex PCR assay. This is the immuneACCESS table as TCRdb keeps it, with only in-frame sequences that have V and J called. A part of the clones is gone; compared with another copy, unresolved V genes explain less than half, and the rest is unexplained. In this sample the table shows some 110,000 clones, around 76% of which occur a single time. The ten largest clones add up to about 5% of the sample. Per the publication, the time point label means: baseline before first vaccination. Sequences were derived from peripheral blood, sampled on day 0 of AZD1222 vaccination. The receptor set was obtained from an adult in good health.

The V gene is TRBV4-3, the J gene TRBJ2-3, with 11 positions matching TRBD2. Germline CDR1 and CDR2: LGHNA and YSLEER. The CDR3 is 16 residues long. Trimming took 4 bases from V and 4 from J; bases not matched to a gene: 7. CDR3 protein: CASSLPVSGGADTQYF. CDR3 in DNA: TGCGCCAGCAGCCTTCCCGTTAGCGGGGGGGCAGATACGCAGTATTTT.

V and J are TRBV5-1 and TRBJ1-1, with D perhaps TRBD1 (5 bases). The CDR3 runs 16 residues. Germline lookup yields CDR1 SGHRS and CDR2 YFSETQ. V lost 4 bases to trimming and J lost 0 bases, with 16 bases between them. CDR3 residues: CASSQSQVSLNTEAFF. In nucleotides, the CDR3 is TGCGCCAGCAGCCAGTCACAGGTTTCCCTGAACACTGAAGCTTTCTTT.

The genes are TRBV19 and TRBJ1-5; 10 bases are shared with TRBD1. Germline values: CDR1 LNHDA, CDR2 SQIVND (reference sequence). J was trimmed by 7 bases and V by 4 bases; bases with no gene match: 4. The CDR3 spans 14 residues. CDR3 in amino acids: CASSRRDRGQPQHF. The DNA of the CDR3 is TGTGCCAGTAGTAGGAGGGACAGGGGACAGCCCCAGCATTTT. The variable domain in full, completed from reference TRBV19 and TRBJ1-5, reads DGGITQSPKYLFRKEGQNVTLSCEQNLNHDAMYWYRQDPGQGLRLIYYSQIVNDFQKGDIAEGYSVSREKKESFPLTVTSAQKNPTAFYLCASSRRDRGQPQHFGDGTRLSIL.

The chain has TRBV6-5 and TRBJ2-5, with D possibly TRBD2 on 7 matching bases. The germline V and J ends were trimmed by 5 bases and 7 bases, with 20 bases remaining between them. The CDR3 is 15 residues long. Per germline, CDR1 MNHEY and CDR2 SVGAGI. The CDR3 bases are TGTGCCAGCAGTACTCGGGGGGCCGGGGATTGGACCCAGTACTTC. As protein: CASSTRGAGDWTQYF.

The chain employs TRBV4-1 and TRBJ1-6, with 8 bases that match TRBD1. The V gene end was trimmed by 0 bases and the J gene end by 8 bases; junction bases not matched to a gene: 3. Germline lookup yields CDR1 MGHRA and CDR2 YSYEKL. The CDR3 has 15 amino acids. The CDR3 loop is CASSQDDRGDSPLHF. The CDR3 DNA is TGCGCCAGCAGCCAAGATGACAGGGGTGATTCACCCCTCCACTTT.

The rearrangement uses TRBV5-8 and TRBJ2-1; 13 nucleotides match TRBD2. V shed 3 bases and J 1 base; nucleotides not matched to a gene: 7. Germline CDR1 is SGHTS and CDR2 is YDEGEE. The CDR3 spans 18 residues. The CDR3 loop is CASSSGLAGDWSYNEQFF. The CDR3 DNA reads TGTGCCAGCAGCTCCGGACTAGCGGGGGATTGGTCCTACAATGAGCAGTTCTTC. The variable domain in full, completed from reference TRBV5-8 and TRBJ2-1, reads EAGVTQSPTHLIKTRGQQATLRCSPISGHTSVYWYQQALGLGLQFLLWYDEGEERNRGNFPPRFSGRQFPNYSSELNVNALELEDSALYLCASSSGLAGDWSYNEQFFGPGTRLTVL.

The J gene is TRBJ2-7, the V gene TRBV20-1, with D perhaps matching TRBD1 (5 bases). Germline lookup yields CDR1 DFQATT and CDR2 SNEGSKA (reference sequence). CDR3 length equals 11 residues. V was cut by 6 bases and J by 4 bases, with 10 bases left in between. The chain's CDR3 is CSAVDKYEQYF. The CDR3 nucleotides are TGCAGTGCCGTGGACAAGTACGAGCAGTACTTC.

CDR3 sequence (DNA): TGTGCCAGCAGCTTAGAGACAGGATTTTCACCCCTCCACTTT. As protein: CASSLETGFSPLHF. This chain joins TRBV7-2 and TRBJ1-6, with D possibly TRBD1 on 6 matching bases. CDR3 size: 14 residues. Germline CDR1 reads SGHTA; CDR2 reads FQGNSA. V lost 1 base and J lost 9, with 10 bases in between.

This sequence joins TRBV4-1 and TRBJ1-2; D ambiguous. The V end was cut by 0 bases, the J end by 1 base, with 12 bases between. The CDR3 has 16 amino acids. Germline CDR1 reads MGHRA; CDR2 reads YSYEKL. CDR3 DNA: TGCGCCAGCAGCCAAGATCAGAACAGACTTAACTATGGCTACACCTTC. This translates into CASSQDQNRLNYGYTF.

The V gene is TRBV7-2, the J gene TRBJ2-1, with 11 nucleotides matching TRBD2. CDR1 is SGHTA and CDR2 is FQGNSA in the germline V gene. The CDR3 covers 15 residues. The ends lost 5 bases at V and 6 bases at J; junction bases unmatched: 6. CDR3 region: CASSGTSGGRNEQFF. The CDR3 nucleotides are TGTGCCAGCAGCGGCACTAGCGGGGGCCGCAATGAGCAGTTCTTC.

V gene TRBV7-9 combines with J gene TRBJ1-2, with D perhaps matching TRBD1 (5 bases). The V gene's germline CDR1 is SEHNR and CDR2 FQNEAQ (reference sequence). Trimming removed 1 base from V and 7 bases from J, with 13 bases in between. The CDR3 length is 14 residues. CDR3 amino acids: CASSLVPREAGYTF. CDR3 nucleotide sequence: TGTGCCAGCAGCTTAGTGCCCAGGGAAGCTGGCTACACCTTC.

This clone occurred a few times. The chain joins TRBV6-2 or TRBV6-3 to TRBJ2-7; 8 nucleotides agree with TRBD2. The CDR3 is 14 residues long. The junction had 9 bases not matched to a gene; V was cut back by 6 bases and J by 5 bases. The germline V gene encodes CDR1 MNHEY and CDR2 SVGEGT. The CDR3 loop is CASSPSGGGHEQYF. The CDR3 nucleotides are TGTGCCAGCAGCCCAAGCGGGGGAGGCCACGAGCAGTACTTC.

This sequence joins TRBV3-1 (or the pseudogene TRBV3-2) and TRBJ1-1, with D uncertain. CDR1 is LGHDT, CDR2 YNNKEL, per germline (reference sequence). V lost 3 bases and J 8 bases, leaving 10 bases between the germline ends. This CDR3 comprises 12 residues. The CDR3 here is CASSHFAGEAFF. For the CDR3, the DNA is TGTGCCAGCAGCCACTTTGCCGGGGAAGCTTTCTTT.

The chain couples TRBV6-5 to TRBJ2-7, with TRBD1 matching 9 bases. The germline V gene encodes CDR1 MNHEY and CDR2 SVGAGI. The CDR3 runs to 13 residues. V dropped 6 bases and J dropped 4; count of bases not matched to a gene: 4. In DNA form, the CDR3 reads TGTGCCAGCAGCCGGGACAGGGTTTACGAGCAGTACTTC. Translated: CASSRDRVYEQYF.

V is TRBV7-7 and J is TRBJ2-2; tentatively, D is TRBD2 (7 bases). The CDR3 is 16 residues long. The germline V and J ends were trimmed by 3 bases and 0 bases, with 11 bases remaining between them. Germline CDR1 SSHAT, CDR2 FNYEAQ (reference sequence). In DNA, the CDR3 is TGTGCCAGCAGCTTGGGGGGGCTTTCGAACACCGGGGAGCTGTTTTTT. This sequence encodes CASSLGGLSNTGELFF.

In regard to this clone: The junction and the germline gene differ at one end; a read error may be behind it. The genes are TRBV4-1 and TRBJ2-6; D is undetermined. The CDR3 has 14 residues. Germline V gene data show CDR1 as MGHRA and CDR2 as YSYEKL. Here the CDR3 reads CASSEESGANVLTF. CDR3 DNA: TGCGCCAGCAGCGAAGAATCTGGGGCCAACGTCCTGACTTTC.

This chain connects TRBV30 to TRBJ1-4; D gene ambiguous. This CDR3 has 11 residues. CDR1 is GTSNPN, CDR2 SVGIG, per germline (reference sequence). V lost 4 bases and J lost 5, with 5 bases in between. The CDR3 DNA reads TGTGCCTGGAAGGGAAATGAAAAACTGTTTTTT. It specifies CAWKGNEKLFF.

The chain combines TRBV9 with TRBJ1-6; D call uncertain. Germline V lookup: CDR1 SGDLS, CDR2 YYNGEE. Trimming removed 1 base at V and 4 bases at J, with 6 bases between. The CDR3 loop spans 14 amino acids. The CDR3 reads CASSVSQYNSPLHF. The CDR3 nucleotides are TGTGCCAGCAGCGTATCCCAGTATAATTCACCCCTCCACTTT.

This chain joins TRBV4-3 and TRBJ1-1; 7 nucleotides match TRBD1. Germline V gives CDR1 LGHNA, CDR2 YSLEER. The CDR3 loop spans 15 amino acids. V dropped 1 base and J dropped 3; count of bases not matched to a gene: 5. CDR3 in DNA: TGCGCCAGCAGCCAAGTCCGGACAGGACACACTGAAGCTTTCTTT. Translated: CASSQVRTGHTEAFF.

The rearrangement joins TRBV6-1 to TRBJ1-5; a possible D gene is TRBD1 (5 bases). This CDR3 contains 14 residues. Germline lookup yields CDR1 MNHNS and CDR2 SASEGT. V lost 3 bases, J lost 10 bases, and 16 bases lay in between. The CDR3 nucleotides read TGTGCCAGCAGTGATGGGGCCCTGTACGGCCCCCAGCATTTT. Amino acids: CASSDGALYGPQHF.

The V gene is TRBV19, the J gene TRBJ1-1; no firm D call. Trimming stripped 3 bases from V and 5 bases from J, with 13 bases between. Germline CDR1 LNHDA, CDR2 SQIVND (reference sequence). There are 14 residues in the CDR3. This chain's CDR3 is CASSMRGEGTEAFF. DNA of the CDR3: TGTGCCAGTAGTATGCGGGGTGAAGGTACTGAAGCTTTCTTT.

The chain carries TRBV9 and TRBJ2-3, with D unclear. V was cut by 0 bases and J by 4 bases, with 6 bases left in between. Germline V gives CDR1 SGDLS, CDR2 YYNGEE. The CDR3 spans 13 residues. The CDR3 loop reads CASSVEIPDTQYF. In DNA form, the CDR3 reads TGTGCCAGCAGCGTAGAGATCCCAGATACGCAGTATTTT.

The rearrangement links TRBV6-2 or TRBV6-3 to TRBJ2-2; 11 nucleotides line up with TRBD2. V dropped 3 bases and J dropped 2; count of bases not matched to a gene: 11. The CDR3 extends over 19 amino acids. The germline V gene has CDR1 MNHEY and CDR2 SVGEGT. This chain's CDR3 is CASSYPPRLAGFNTGELFF. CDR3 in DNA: TGTGCCAGCAGTTATCCCCCTCGACTAGCGGGGTTTAACACCGGGGAGCTGTTTTTT.

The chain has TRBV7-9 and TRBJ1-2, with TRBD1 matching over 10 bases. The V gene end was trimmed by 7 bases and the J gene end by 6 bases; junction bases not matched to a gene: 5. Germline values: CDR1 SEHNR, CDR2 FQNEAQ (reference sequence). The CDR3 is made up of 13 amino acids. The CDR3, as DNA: TGTGCCAGCAATACAGACAGGGGGCATGGCTACACCTTC. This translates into CASNTDRGHGYTF.

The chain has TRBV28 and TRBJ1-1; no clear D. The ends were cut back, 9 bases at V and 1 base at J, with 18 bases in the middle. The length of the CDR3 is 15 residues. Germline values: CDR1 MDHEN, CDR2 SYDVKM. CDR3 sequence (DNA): TGTGCCAGTCACTCGTATGTCCGCGGGAACACTGAAGCTTTCTTT. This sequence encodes CASHSYVRGNTEAFF.

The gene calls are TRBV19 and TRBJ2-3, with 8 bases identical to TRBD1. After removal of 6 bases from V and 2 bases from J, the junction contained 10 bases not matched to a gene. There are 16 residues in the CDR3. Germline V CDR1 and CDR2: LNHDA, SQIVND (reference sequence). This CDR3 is CASSPSQGVFTDTQYF. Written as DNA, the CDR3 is TGTGCCAGTAGCCCCTCACAGGGGGTCTTCACAGATACGCAGTATTTT.

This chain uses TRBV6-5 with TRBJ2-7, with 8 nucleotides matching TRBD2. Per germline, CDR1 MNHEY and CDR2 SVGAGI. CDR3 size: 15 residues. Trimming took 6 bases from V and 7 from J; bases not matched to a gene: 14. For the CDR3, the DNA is TGTGCCAGCAGCCGTCTGGCCGGACTAGCTCGGGAGCAGTACTTC. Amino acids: CASSRLAGLAREQYF.